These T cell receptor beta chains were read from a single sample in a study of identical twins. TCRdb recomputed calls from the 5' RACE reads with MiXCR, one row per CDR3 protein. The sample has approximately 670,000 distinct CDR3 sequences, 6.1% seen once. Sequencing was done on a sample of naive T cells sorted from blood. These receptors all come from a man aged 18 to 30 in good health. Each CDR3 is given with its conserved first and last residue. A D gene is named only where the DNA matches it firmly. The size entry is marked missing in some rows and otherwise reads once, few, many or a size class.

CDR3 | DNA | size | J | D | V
CAISESRGTGELFF | TGTGCCATCAGTGAGTCTCGGGGAACCGGGGAGCTGTTTTTT | many | TRBJ2-2 | . | TRBV10-3
CASSPPSSESPIGDEQFF | TGTGCCAGCAGCCCACCTAGTTCCGAGAGCCCCATAGGGGATGAGCAGTTCTTC | . | TRBJ2-1 | . | TRBV3-1
CASKPSVRNEQFF | TGTGCCAGCAAGCCTAGCGTCAGGAATGAGCAGTTCTTC | . | TRBJ2-1 | . | TRBV28
CASRSGTGGETQYF | TGTGCCAGCAGGTCCGGGACAGGGGGAGAGACCCAGTACTTC | many | TRBJ2-5 | TRBD1 | TRBV7-9
CASSSIKSGTPYNEQFF | TGTGCCAGCAGTTCAATCAAATCCGGGACACCCTACAATGAGCAGTTCTTC | few | TRBJ2-1 | . | TRBV28
CASSQTVTGELFF | TGTGCCAGCAGCCAAACAGTAACCGGGGAGCTGTTTTTT | . | TRBJ2-2 | . | TRBV3-1
CSERDGYTDTQYF | TGCAGTGAAAGGGACGGTTACACAGATACGCAGTATTTT | few | TRBJ2-3 | . | TRBV20-1
CAGGRNGEETQYF | TGTGCCGGGGGTCGGAACGGAGAAGAGACCCAGTACTTC | . | TRBJ2-5 | . | TRBV7-9
CASSLQGRIGELFF | TGTGCCAGCAGTTTACAGGGCCGGATAGGGGAGCTGTTTTTT | many | TRBJ2-2 | . | TRBV27
CASSQVEREGYSYEQYF | TGTGCCAGCAGCCAAGTTGAGCGGGAGGGTTATTCCTACGAGCAGTACTTC | . | TRBJ2-7 | TRBD2 | TRBV4-2
CASSRAGYEQYF | TGTGCCAGCAGCCGGGCAGGTTACGAGCAGTACTTC | many | TRBJ2-7 | . | TRBV7-9
CASSLRTVAAYNEQFF | TGTGCCAGCAGCCTAAGGACTGTGGCAGCCTACAATGAGCAGTTCTTC | . | TRBJ2-1 | . | TRBV7-2
CASSNGPTHNEQFF | TGTGCCAGTAGTAACGGGCCTACCCACAATGAGCAGTTCTTC | few | TRBJ2-1 | . | TRBV19
CASSQDGGTSGLGEQYF | TGTGCCAGCAGCCAAGACGGCGGGACTAGCGGACTTGGTGAGCAGTATTTT | many | TRBJ2-3 | TRBD2 | TRBV4-2
CASSPRPPSYEQYF | TGTGCCAGCAGCCCCCGGCCCCCCTCCTACGAGCAGTACTTC | . | TRBJ2-7 | . | TRBV7-8
CASSLAANTGELFF | TGCGCCAGCAGCTTGGCGGCGAACACCGGGGAGCTGTTTTTT | many | TRBJ2-2 | . | TRBV5-1
CASSLERLRGDTQYF | TGTGCCAGCAGCTTAGAAAGACTTCGGGGGGATACGCAGTATTTT | many | TRBJ2-3 | . | TRBV7-8
CASSPSTSGTLTGELFF | TGTGCCAGCAGTCCTTCCACTAGCGGGACTTTAACCGGGGAGCTGTTTTTT | . | TRBJ2-2 | TRBD2 | TRBV28
CASSGSASYNEQFF | TGTGCCAGCAGTGGCTCCGCCTCCTACAATGAGCAGTTCTTC | many | TRBJ2-1 | . | TRBV25-1
CALNPSHGPRRSYNEQFF | TGTGCCTTGAACCCCTCTCATGGACCCCGAAGATCCTACAATGAGCAGTTCTTC | . | TRBJ2-1 | . | TRBV30
CATTTIIHNEQFF | TGTGCGACTACGACCATCATCCACAATGAGCAGTTCTTC | few | TRBJ2-1 | . | TRBV7-2
CASSQDNSLSGNTIYF | TGTGCCAGCAGCCAAGATAACAGCCTTTCTGGAAACACCATATATTTT | many | TRBJ1-3 | . | TRBV4-2
CASSPPLGRFQETQYF | TGTGCCAGCAGCCCCCCTTTGGGGCGTTTCCAAGAGACCCAGTACTTC | . | TRBJ2-5 | . | TRBV7-9
CASSLNDRPHTDTQYF | TGTGCCAGCAGCTTAAACGACAGGCCCCACACAGATACGCAGTATTTT | . | TRBJ2-3 | . | TRBV7-9
CASSVGVLNTEAFF | TGTGCCAGCAGCGTCGGGGTATTGAACACTGAAGCTTTCTTT | . | TRBJ1-1 | . | TRBV5-6
CASSLGSVSYNEQFF | TGTGCCAGCAGCTTGGGGAGCGTTTCCTACAATGAGCAGTTCTTC | once | TRBJ2-1 | . | TRBV5-6
CATSRDGAEGRYEQYF | TGTGCCACCAGCAGAGATGGAGCGGAGGGGCGCTACGAGCAGTACTTC | few | TRBJ2-7 | . | TRBV15
CAISELEGAREQYF | TGTGCCATCAGTGAGTTGGAGGGGGCCAGAGAGCAGTACTTC | many | TRBJ2-7 | . | TRBV10-3
CASSENPAVYGYTF | TGTGCCAGCAGTGAAAACCCAGCGGTCTATGGCTACACCTTC | few | TRBJ1-2 | . | TRBV25-1
CASILTGAGTGELFF | TGTGCCAGCATCTTGACAGGGGCCGGCACCGGGGAGCTGTTTTTT | few | TRBJ2-2 | TRBD1 | TRBV12-3/TRBV12-4
CASSLWAAAEQYF | TGTGCCAGCAGCTTATGGGCAGCCGCCGAGCAGTACTTC | few | TRBJ2-7 | . | TRBV7-3
CASSNSEWGREQYF | TGTGCCAGCAGCAACAGTGAGTGGGGCCGCGAGCAGTACTTC | . | TRBJ2-7 | . | TRBV6-2/TRBV6-3
CSVHGRYF | TGCAGTGTTCACGGCAGGTATTTT | many | TRBJ2-3 | . | TRBV20-1
CASSSGPMNTEAFF | TGCGCCAGCAGCTCTGGCCCAATGAACACTGAAGCTTTCTTT | many | TRBJ1-1 | . | TRBV5-1
CSVLGGAGKSKEAFF | TGCAGCGTTTTGGGGGGGGCAGGAAAATCTAAAGAAGCTTTCTTT | many | TRBJ1-1 | . | TRBV29-1
CASSLSDPNYNEQFF | TGCGCCAGCAGCTTAAGCGACCCCAACTACAATGAGCAGTTCTTC | . | TRBJ2-1 | . | TRBV5-1
CASRTDGSSGANVLTF | TGTGCCAGCAGAACGGACGGTAGCTCTGGGGCCAACGTCCTGACTTTC | few | TRBJ2-6 | . | TRBV25-1
CASGREPPTDTQYF | TGTGCCAGCGGGCGGGAGCCTCCCACAGATACGCAGTATTTT | many | TRBJ2-3 | TRBD2 | TRBV28
CSALVIESYNEQFF | TGCAGTGCCTTAGTTATCGAATCCTACAATGAGCAGTTCTTC | many | TRBJ2-1 | . | TRBV20-1
CASSLGPTGGPATQYF | TGCGCCAGCAGCTTGGGCCCCACGGGAGGGCCCGCCACGCAGTATTTT | . | TRBJ2-3 | TRBD2 | TRBV5-1
CASSPGKSSGNTIYF | TGTGCCAGCAGCCCTGGAAAGAGCTCTGGAAACACCATATATTTT | . | TRBJ1-3 | . | TRBV7-6
CASRPTTGTRLFF | TGTGCCAGCAGACCTACGACCGGGACTAGGCTGTTTTTT | few | TRBJ1-4 | . | TRBV7-2
CASSTRTSFSIYTQYF | TGTGCCAGCAGCACCCGGACTAGCTTTAGCATTTATACGCAGTATTTT | . | TRBJ2-3 | TRBD2 | TRBV7-8
CASSLVSGQFGETQYF | TGCGCCAGCAGCTTGGTTAGTGGGCAGTTCGGGGAGACCCAGTACTTC | . | TRBJ2-5 | . | TRBV5-1
CSASWGASGSPATQYF | TGCAGTGCTAGCTGGGGGGCTAGCGGGAGTCCGGCTACGCAGTATTTT | few | TRBJ2-3 | TRBD2 | TRBV20-1
CASSQGITGGAQETQYF | TGTGCCAGCAGCCAAGGAATTACGGGGGGTGCCCAAGAGACCCAGTACTTC | . | TRBJ2-5 | TRBD2 | TRBV3-1
CASSLDWTSGLEELFF | TGTGCCAGCAGCTTAGATTGGACTAGCGGTCTGGAGGAGCTGTTTTTT | many | TRBJ2-2 | TRBD2 | TRBV7-9
CASSPQSPAGTGEQFF | TGTGCCAGCAGCCCACAATCGCCGGCCGGCACGGGTGAGCAGTTCTTC | . | TRBJ2-1 | . | TRBV7-9
CASSYAPGLAEVANTGELFF | TGTGCCAGCAGTTACGCACCGGGACTAGCGGAGGTCGCGAACACCGGGGAGCTGTTTTTT | many | TRBJ2-2 | TRBD2 | TRBV6-2/TRBV6-3
CATSDSRRRISTANTGELFF | TGTGCCACCAGTGATTCCCGGCGCCGAATCTCCACGGCCAACACCGGGGAGCTGTTTTTT | . | TRBJ2-2 | . | TRBV24-1
CASSLWDSTEAFF | TGTGCCAGCAGTTTATGGGATTCCACTGAAGCTTTCTTT | few | TRBJ1-1 | . | TRBV12-3/TRBV12-4
CASRRTGLSSYEQYF | TGTGCCAGCAGACGGACAGGTTTAAGCTCCTACGAGCAGTACTTC | few | TRBJ2-7 | TRBD1 | TRBV28
CSARDRVGYEQYF | TGCAGTGCTAGAGACAGGGTAGGATACGAGCAGTACTTC | . | TRBJ2-7 | . | TRBV20-1